Listed below are T cell receptor beta chains from one sample, sequenced in a study of blood T cells in healthy people across ages. One entry per CDR3 protein, called by TCRdb with MiXCR from the 5' RACE reads. The sample holds about a million distinct CDR3 sequences; about 51% are singletons and the top ten take 20% to 25%. Sequences were obtained from blood. These receptors were collected from a woman in her fifties or sixties in good health. CDR3s leave out the opening cysteine and the closing phenylalanine or tryptophan.

j_gene: TRBJ2-5
v_gene: TRBV20-1
len: 11
CDR3aa: SADDGGQETQY

j_gene: TRBJ2-5
v_gene: TRBV24-1
len: 12
CDR3aa: ATSDPGLGETQY

j_gene: TRBJ2-3
v_gene: TRBV7-9
len: 13
CDR3aa: ASSSLNRDGDTQY

j_gene: TRBJ2-3
v_gene: TRBV7-6
len: 15
CDR3aa: ASSLAKTAGGTDTQY

j_gene: TRBJ2-4
v_gene: TRBV7-2
len: 12
CDR3aa: ASSPLGGVNIQY

j_gene: TRBJ2-5
v_gene: TRBV18
len: 13
CDR3aa: ASSPGLAGLLEQY

j_gene: TRBJ2-3
v_gene: TRBV4-2
len: 16
CDR3aa: ASSQDPSGSGNTDTQY

j_gene: .
v_gene: TRBV28
len: 10
CDR3aa: ASSREEYEQY

j_gene: TRBJ2-1
v_gene: TRBV29-1
len: 15
CDR3aa: SVGKDGTSGARREQF

j_gene: TRBJ2-4
v_gene: TRBV29-1
len: 10
CDR3aa: SVADGKNIQY

j_gene: TRBJ2-1
v_gene: TRBV7-2
len: 13
CDR3aa: ASSTGLAGPNEQF

j_gene: TRBJ1-1
v_gene: TRBV28
len: 13
CDR3aa: ASKDPGLMNTEAF

j_gene: TRBJ2-3
v_gene: TRBV20-1
len: 12
CDR3aa: SARKGRGRDTQY

j_gene: TRBJ2-1
v_gene: TRBV12-3/TRBV12-4
len: 10
CDR3aa: ASRSGRSEQF

j_gene: TRBJ2-7
v_gene: TRBV2
len: 12
CDR3aa: ASSATHQSYEQY

j_gene: .
v_gene: TRBV20-1
len: 11
CDR3aa: SARGVGLYEQY

j_gene: TRBJ2-3
v_gene: TRBV29-1
len: 16
CDR3aa: SVEDTGTSGMGTDTQY

j_gene: TRBJ2-5
v_gene: TRBV28
len: 13
CDR3aa: ASSTIAGGRETQY

j_gene: TRBJ2-3
v_gene: TRBV18
len: 12
CDR3aa: ASSPGLPPDTQY

j_gene: TRBJ2-7
v_gene: TRBV6-1
len: 13
CDR3aa: ASSEASGNSYEQY

j_gene: TRBJ1-5
v_gene: TRBV7-2
len: 13
CDR3aa: ASTSGPYSNQPQH

j_gene: TRBJ2-7
v_gene: TRBV11-2
len: 13
CDR3aa: ASSPPGLAPYEQY

j_gene: TRBJ1-5
v_gene: TRBV6-2/TRBV6-3
len: 14
CDR3aa: ASSYSGGRVNQPQH

j_gene: TRBJ2-7
v_gene: TRBV4-2
len: 13
CDR3aa: ASSQDGSSTYEQY

j_gene: TRBJ2-4
v_gene: TRBV20-1
len: 12
CDR3aa: SASSLGQTYERY

j_gene: TRBJ2-3
v_gene: TRBV9
len: 12
CDR3aa: ASSAAGLTDTQY

j_gene: TRBJ1-2
v_gene: TRBV28
len: 14
CDR3aa: ASSVTGTGVSYGYT

j_gene: TRBJ2-5
v_gene: TRBV13
len: 14
CDR3aa: ASSPRNLQDQETQY

j_gene: TRBJ2-1
v_gene: TRBV28
len: 10
CDR3aa: ASRDYRNEQF

j_gene: TRBJ2-2
v_gene: TRBV29-1
len: 13
CDR3aa: SASGGDANTGELF

j_gene: TRBJ1-4
v_gene: TRBV3-1
len: 13
CDR3aa: ASSQEPATNEKLF

j_gene: TRBJ2-5
v_gene: TRBV28
len: 10
CDR3aa: ASSFQAETQY

j_gene: TRBJ2-1
v_gene: TRBV4-1
len: 13
CDR3aa: ASSQDGTVYDEQF

j_gene: TRBJ2-3
v_gene: TRBV12-3/TRBV12-4
len: 13
CDR3aa: ASSSAGGNTDTQY

j_gene: TRBJ2-3
v_gene: TRBV12-3/TRBV12-4
len: 12
CDR3aa: ASSLGGSKDTQY

j_gene: TRBJ2-3
v_gene: TRBV29-1
len: 11
CDR3aa: SVLGTATDTQY

j_gene: TRBJ2-7
v_gene: TRBV27
len: 16
CDR3aa: ASSTLLAGGPKEAEQY

j_gene: TRBJ2-6
v_gene: TRBV18
len: 16
CDR3aa: ASSPPLTVFSGANVLT

j_gene: TRBJ2-7
v_gene: TRBV27
len: 12
CDR3aa: ASSWPQGGGEQY

j_gene: TRBJ1-1
v_gene: TRBV4-1
len: 12
CDR3aa: ASTPQGGGTEAF

j_gene: TRBJ2-1
v_gene: TRBV5-4
len: 14
CDR3aa: ASSPPRLAVYNEQF

j_gene: TRBJ2-2
v_gene: TRBV11-2
len: 14
CDR3aa: ASSLWAATNTGELF

j_gene: TRBJ1-5
v_gene: TRBV25-1
len: 13
CDR3aa: ASGNLDRRNQPQH

j_gene: TRBJ2-5
v_gene: TRBV9
len: 13
CDR3aa: ASSVESVPFGTQY

j_gene: TRBJ2-1
v_gene: TRBV29-1
len: 11
CDR3aa: SVDRATYNEQF

j_gene: TRBJ2-1
v_gene: TRBV15
len: 11
CDR3aa: ATSRGLDSEQF

j_gene: TRBJ1-1
v_gene: TRBV7-9
len: 11
CDR3aa: ASSSGLFGEAF

j_gene: .
v_gene: TRBV20-1
len: 14
CDR3aa: SARGGEGLAAYEQY

j_gene: TRBJ1-3
v_gene: TRBV4-3
len: 15
CDR3aa: ASSQDAGGATGNTIY

j_gene: TRBJ2-1
v_gene: TRBV28
len: 16
CDR3aa: ASSSISGTTRGRGEQF

j_gene: TRBJ2-5
v_gene: TRBV12-3/TRBV12-4
len: 11
CDR3aa: ASSLAGSGAQY